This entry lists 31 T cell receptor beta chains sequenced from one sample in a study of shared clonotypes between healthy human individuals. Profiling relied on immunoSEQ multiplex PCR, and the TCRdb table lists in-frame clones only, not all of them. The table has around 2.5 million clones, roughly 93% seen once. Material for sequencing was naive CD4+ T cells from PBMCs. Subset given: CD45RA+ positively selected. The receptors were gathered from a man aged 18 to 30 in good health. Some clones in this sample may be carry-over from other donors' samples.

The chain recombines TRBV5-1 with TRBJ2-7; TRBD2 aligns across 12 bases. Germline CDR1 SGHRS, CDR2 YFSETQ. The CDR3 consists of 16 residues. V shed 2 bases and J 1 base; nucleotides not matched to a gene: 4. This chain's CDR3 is CASSFGLAGRSYEQYF. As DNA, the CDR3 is TGCGCCAGCAGCTTTGGACTAGCGGGAAGGTCCTACGAGCAGTACTTC.

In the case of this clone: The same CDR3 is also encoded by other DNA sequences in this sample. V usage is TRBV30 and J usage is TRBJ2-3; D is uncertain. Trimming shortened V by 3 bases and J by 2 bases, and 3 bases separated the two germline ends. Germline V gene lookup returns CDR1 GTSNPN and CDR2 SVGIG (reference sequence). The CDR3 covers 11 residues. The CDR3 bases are TGTGCCTGGAGAGACACAGATACGCAGTATTTT. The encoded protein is CAWRDTDTQYF.

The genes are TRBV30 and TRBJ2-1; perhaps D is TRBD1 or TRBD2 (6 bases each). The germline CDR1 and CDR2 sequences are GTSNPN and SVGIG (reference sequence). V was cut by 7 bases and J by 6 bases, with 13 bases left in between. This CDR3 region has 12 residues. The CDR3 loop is CASRGGGNEQFF. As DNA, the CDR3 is TGTGCCTCCCGAGGAGGGGGCAATGAGCAGTTCTTC. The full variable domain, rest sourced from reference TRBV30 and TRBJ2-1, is SQTIHQWPATLVQPVGSPLSLECTVEGTSNPNLYWYRQAAGRGLQLLFYSVGIGQISSEVPQNLSASRPQDRQFILSSKKLLLSDSGFYLCASRGGGNEQFFGPGTRLTVL.

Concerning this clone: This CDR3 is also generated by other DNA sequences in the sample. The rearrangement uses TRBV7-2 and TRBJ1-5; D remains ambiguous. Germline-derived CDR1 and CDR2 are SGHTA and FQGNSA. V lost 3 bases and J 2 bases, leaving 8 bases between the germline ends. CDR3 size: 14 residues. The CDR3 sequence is CASSLEGGNQPQHF. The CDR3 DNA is TGTGCCAGCAGCTTGGAGGGCGGCAATCAGCCCCAGCATTTT. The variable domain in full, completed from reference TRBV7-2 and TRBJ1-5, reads GAGVSQSPSNKVTEKGKDVELRCDPISGHTALYWYRQSLGQGLEFLIYFQGNSAPDKSGLPSDRFSAERTGGSVSTLTIQRTQQEDSAVYLCASSLEGGNQPQHFGDGTRLSIL.

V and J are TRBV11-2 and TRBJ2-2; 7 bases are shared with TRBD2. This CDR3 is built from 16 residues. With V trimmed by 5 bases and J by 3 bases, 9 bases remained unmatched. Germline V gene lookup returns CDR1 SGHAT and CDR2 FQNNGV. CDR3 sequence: CASSRGLVLYTGELFF. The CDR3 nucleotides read TGTGCCAGCAGCCGAGGACTAGTTTTATACACCGGGGAGCTGTTTTTT. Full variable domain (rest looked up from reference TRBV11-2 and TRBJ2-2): EAGVAQSPRYKIIEKRQSVAFWCNPISGHATLYWYQQILGQGPKLLIQFQNNGVVDDSQLPKDRFSAERLKGVDSTLKIQPAKLEDSAVYLCASSRGLVLYTGELFFGEGSRLTVL.

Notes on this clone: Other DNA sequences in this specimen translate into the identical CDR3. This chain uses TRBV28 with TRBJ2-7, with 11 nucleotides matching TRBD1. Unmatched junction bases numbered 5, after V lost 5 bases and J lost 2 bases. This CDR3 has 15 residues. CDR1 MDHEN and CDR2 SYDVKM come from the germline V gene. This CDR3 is CASSTPGQGAYEQYF. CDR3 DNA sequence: TGTGCCAGCAGTACGCCGGGACAGGGGGCCTACGAGCAGTACTTC.

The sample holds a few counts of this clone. CDR3 sequence reads: CASSLGTYGYTF. The CDR3 DNA is TGTGCCAGCAGCCTTGGGACCTATGGCTACACCTTC. The chain links TRBV11-2 to TRBJ1-2; D is perhaps TRBD1 (5 bases). Deletions cut 5 bases from V and 4 bases from J, with 8 bases between. The CDR3 contains 12 residues. CDR1 and CDR2 from the germline V gene are SGHAT and FQNNGV.

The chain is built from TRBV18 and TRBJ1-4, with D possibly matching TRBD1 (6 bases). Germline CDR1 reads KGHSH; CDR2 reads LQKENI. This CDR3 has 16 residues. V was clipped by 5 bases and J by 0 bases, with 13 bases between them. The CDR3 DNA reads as TGTGCCAGCTCATCCGGACAGCCTGCAACTAATGAAAAACTGTTTTTT. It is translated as CASSSGQPATNEKLFF.

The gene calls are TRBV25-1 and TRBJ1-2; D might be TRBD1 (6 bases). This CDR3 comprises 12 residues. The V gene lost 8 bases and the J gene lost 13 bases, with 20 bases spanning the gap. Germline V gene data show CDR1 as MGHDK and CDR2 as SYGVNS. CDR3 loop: CASQTPGGQITF. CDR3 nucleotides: TGTGCCAGCCAAACACCCGGGGGGCAAATCACCTTC.

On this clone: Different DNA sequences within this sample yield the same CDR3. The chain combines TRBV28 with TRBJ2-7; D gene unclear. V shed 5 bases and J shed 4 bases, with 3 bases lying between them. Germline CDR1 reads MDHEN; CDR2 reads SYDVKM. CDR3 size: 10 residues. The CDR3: CASSQYEQYF. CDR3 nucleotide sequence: TGTGCCAGCAGTCAATACGAGCAGTACTTC.

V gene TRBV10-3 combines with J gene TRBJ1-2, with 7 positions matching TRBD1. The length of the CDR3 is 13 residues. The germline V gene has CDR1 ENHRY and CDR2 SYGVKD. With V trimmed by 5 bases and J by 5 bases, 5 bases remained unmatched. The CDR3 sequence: CAISFGTDYGYTF. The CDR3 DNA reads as TGTGCCATCAGTTTCGGGACAGATTATGGCTACACCTTC.

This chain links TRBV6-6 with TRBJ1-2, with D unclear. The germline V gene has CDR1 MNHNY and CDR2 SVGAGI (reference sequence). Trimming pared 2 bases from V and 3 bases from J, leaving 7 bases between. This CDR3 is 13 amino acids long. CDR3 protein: CASSYPTDYGYTF. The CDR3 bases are TGTGCCAGCAGTTACCCAACAGACTATGGCTACACCTTC.

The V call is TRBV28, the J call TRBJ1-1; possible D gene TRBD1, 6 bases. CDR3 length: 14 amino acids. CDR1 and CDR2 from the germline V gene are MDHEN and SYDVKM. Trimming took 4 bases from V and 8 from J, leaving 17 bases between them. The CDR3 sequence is CASSSHGVGGEAFF. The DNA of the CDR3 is TGTGCCAGCAGTTCTCATGGGGTGGGGGGCGAAGCTTTCTTT. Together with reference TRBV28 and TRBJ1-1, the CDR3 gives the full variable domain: DVKVTQSSRYLVKRTGEKVFLECVQDMDHENMFWYRQDPGLGLRLIYFSYDVKMKEKGDIPEGYSVSREKKERFSLILESASTNQTSMYLCASSSHGVGGEAFFGQGTRLTVV.

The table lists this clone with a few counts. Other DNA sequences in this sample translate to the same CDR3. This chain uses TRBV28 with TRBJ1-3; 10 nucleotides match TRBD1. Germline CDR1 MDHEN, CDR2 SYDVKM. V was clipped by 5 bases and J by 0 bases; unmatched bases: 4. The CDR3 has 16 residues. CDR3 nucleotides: TGTGCCAGCAGTCCCCGGACAGGGGGCTCTGGAAACACCATATATTTT. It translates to CASSPRTGGSGNTIYF.

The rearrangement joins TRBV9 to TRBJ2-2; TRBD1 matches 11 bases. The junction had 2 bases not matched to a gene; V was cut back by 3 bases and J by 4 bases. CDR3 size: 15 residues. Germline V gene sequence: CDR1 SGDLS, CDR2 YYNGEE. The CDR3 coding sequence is TGTGCCAGCAGCGCCGGGACAGGGGGCACCGGGGAGCTGTTTTTT. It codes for CASSAGTGGTGELFF.

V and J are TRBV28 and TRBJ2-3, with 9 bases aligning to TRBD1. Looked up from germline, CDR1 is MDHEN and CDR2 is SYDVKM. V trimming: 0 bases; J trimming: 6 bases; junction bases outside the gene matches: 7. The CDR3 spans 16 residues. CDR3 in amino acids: CASSLWGTGRRDTQYF. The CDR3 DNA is TGTGCCAGCAGTTTATGGGGGACAGGGAGACGGGATACGCAGTATTTT.

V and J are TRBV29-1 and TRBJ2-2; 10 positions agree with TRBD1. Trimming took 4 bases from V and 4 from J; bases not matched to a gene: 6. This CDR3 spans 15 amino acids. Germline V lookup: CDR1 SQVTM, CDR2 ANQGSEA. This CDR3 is CSVVGDRGSTGELFF. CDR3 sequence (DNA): TGCAGCGTTGTGGGGGACAGGGGATCCACCGGGGAGCTGTTTTTT.

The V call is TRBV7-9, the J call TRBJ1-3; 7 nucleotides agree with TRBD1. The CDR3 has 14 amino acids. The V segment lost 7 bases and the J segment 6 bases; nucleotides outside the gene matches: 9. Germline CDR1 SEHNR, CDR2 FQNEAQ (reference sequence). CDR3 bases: TGTGCCAGCACCCAGACAGGGTGGGCAAACACCATATATTTT. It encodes CASTQTGWANTIYF.

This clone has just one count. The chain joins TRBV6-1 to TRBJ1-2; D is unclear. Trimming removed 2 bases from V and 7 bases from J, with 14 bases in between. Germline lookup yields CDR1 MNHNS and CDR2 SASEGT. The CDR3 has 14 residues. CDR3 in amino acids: CASSEPAGPRGYTF. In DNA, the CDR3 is TGTGCCAGCAGTGAACCCGCCGGGCCTCGTGGCTACACCTTC.

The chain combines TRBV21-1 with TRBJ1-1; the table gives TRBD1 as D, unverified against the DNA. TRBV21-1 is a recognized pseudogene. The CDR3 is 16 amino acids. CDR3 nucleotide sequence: TGTGCCAGCAGCAACCATCCACCTTTTAAGTGTCAGGGAGCTTTCTTT. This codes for CASSNHPPFKCQGAFF.

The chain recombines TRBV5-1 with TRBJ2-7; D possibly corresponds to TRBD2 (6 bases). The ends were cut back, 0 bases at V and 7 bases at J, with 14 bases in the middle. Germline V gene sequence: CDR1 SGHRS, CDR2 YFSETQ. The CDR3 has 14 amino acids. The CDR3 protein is CASSLALGAGEQYF. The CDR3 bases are TGCGCCAGCAGCTTGGCTCTAGGGGCGGGAGAGCAGTACTTC.

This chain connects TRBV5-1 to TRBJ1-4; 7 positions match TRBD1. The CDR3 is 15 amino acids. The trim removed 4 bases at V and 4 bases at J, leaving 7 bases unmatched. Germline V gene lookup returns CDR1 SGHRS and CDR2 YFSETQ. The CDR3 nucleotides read TGCGCCAGCAGCCCGGACAGGATAGGTAATGAAAAACTGTTTTTT. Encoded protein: CASSPDRIGNEKLFF. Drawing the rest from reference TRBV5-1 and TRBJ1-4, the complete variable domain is KAGVTQTPRYLIKTRGQQVTLSCSPISGHRSVSWYQQTPGQGLQFLFEYFSETQRNKGNFPGRFSGRQFSNSRSEMNVSTLELGDSALYLCASSPDRIGNEKLFFGSGTQLSVL.

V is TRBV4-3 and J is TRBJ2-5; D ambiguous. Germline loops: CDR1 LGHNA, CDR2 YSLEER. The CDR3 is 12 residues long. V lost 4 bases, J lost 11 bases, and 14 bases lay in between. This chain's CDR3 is CASSPPRQEQYF. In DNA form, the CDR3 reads TGCGCCAGCAGCCCTCCTCGGCAGGAGCAGTACTTC.

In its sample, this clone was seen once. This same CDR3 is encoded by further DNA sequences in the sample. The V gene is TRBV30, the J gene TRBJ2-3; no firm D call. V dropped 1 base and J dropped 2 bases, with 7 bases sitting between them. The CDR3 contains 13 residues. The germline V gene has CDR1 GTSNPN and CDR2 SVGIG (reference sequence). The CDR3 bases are TGTGCCTGGAGTGGGGGAACCACAGATACGCAGTATTTT. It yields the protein CAWSGGTTDTQYF.

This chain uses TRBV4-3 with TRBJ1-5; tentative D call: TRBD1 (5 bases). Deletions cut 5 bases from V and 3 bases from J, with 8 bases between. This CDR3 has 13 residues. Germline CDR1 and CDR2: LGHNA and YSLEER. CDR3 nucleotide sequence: TGCGCCAGCAGCAGACAGCTCAATCAGCCCCAGCATTTT. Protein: CASSRQLNQPQHF.

CDR3 region: CASSFGPGTGGSGANVLTF. The CDR3 coding sequence is TGTGCCAGCAGCTTTGGACCCGGGACAGGGGGTTCTGGGGCCAACGTCCTGACTTTC. The V call is TRBV7-9, the J call TRBJ2-6, with 11 bases fitting TRBD1. The V gene end was trimmed by 3 bases and the J gene end by 1 base; junction bases not matched to a gene: 8. The length of the CDR3 is 19 residues. CDR1 and CDR2 (germline): SEHNR, FQNEAQ (reference sequence).

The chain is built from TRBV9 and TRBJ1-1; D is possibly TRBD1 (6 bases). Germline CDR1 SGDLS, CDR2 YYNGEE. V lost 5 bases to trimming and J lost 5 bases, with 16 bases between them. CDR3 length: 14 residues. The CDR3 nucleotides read TGTGCCAGCAGTAACACAGGGTTGGTGACTGAAGCTTTCTTT. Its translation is CASSNTGLVTEAFF.

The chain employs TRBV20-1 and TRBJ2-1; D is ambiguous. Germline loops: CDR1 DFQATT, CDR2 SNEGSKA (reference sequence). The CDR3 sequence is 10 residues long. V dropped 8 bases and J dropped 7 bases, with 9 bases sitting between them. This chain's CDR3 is CSTTRNEQFF. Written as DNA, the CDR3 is TGCAGTACGACCCGGAATGAGCAGTTCTTC.

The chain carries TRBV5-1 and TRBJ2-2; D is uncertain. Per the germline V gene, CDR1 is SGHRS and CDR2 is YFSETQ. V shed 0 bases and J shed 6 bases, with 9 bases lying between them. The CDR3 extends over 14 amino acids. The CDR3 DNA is TGCGCCAGCAGCTTGGTCTTCAGCGCCGGGGAGCTGTTTTTT. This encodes CASSLVFSAGELFF.

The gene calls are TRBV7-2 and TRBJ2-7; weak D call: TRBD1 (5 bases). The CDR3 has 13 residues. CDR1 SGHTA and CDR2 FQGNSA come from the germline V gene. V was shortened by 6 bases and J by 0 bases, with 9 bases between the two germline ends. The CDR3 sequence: CASRARVSYEQYF. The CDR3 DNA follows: TGTGCCAGCAGGGCCAGGGTCTCCTACGAGCAGTACTTC.

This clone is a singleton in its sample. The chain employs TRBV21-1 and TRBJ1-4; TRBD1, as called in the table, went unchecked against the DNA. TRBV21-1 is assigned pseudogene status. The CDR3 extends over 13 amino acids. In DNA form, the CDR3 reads TGTGCCATGCTGACAGGGACCAACGAAAAACTGTTTTTT. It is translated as CAMLTGTNEKLFF.